This T cell receptor (beta chain) came from a study of T cell responses to AZD1222 COVID-19 vaccine. Study-level points and caveats: Donors in the cohort were predominantly white British and more often female, and clonal diversity was possibly underestimated. Repertoire sampling happened only post peak T cell response. Baseline seropositivity characterized only a handful of AZD1222 recipients. Close to half of all spike-specific TCRs reportedly target regions of the variants that are unmutated.

CDR3 length: 16 amino acids. V was clipped by 5 bases and J by 5 bases, with 18 bases between them. Germline V CDR1 and CDR2: LGHDT, YNNKEL (reference sequence). Comments on this clone: Antigen: not known.

Generated by immunoSEQ multiplex PCR, the TCRdb table keeps only in-frame clones and is missing some. Of 150,000 to 250,000 clones listed, 85% to 95% are singletons. J is TRBJ2-2 and V is TRBV3-1 (or the pseudogene TRBV3-2); D perhaps matches TRBD2 (6 bases). The sequencing here drew on peripheral blood, taken 28 days after the second AZD1222 dose. This receptor was identified in an adult who received the AZD1222 COVID-19 vaccine. The DNA for the CDR3 is TGTGCCAGCAGCTTCCGGGGGTCAGTTATTACCGGGGAGCTGTTTTTT. This codes for CASSFRGSVITGELFF.